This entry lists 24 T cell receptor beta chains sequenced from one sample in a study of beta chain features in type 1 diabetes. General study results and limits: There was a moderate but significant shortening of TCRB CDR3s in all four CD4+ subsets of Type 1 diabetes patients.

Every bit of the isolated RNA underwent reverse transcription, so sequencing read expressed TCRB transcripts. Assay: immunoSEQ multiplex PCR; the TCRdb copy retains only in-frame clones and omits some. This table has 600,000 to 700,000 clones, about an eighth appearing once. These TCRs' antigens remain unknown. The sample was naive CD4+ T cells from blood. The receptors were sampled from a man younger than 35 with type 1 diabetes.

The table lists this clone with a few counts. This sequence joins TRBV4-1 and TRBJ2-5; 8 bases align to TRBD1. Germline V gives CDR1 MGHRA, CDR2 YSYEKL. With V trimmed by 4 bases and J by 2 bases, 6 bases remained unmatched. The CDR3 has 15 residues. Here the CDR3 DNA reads TGCGCCAGCAGCCGGTACAGGGGGAGGCAAGAGACCCAGTACTTC. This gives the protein CASSRYRGRQETQYF.

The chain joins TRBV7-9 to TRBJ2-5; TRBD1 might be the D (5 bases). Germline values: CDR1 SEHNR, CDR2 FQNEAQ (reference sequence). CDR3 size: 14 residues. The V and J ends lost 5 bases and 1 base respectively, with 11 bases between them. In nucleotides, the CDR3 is TGTGCCAGCAGCCCTACAGGATTCCAAGAGACCCAGTACTTC. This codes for CASSPTGFQETQYF.

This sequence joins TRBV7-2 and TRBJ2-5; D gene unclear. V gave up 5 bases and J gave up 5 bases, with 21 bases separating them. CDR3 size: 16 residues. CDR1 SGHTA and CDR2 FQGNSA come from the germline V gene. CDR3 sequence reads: CASSRASDVAGETQYF. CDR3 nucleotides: TGTGCCAGCAGCCGAGCCTCGGACGTAGCCGGGGAGACCCAGTACTTC. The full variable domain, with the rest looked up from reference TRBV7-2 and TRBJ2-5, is GAGVSQSPSNKVTEKGKDVELRCDPISGHTALYWYRQSLGQGLEFLIYFQGNSAPDKSGLPSDRFSAERTGGSVSTLTIQRTQQEDSAVYLCASSRASDVAGETQYFGPGTRLLVL.

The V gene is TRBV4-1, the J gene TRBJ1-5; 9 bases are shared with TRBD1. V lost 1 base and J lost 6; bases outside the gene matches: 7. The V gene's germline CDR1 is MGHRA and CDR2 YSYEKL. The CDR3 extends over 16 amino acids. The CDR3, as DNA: TGCGCCAGCAGCCAAGGTGGGACAGGGCGGTCTCAGCCCCAGCATTTT. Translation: CASSQGGTGRSQPQHF.

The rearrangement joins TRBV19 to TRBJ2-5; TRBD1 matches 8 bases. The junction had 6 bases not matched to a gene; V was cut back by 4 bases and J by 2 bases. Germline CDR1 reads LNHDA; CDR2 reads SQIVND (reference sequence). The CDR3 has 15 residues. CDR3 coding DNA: TGTGCCAGTAGTACGGGACAGGCAGTACAAGAGACCCAGTACTTC. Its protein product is CASSTGQAVQETQYF.

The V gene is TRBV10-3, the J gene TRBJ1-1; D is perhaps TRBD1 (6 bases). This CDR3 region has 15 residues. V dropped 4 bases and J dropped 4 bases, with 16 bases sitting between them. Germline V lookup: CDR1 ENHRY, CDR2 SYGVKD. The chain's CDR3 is CAISVQGDSSTEAFF. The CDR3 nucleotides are TGTGCCATCAGTGTACAGGGAGATAGTAGCACTGAAGCTTTCTTT.

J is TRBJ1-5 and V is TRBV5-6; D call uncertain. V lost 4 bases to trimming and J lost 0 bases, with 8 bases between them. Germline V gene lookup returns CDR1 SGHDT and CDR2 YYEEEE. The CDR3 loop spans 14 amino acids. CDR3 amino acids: CASSREYSNQPQHF. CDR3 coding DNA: TGTGCCAGCAGCCGGGAATATAGCAATCAGCCCCAGCATTTT.

The CDR3 is CAISEGGQSDEQYF. The CDR3 DNA follows: TGTGCCATCAGTGAAGGGGGGCAATCTGACGAGCAGTACTTC. The V gene is TRBV10-3, the J gene TRBJ2-7; D possibly matches TRBD1 or TRBD2 (6 bases each). V shed 3 bases and J shed 5 bases, with 14 bases lying between them. The CDR3 is made up of 14 amino acids. The germline V gene encodes CDR1 ENHRY and CDR2 SYGVKD.

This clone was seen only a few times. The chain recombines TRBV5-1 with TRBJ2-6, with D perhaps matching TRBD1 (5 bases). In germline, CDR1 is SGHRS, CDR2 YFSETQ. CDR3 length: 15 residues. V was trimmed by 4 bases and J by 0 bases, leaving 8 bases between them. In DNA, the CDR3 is TGCGCCAGCAGCCCGACAGCCTCTGGGGCCAACGTCCTGACTTTC. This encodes CASSPTASGANVLTF.

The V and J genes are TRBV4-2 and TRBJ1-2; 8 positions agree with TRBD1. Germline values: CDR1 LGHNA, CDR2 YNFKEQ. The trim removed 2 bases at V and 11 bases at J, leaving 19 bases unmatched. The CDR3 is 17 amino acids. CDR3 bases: TGTGCCAGCAGCCAATCTCTCTTTGGGACAGGCCCCCTGAGGTACACCTTC. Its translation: CASSQSLFGTGPLRYTF.

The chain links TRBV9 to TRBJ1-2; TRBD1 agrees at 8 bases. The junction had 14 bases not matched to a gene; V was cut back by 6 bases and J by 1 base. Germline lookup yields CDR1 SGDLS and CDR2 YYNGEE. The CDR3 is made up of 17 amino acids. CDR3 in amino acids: CASTDRTGPGDNYGYTF. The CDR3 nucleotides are TGTGCCAGCACCGACCGGACAGGGCCGGGGGATAACTATGGCTACACCTTC.

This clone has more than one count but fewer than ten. The CDR3 protein is CASSSMNDREQFMNTEAFF. CDR3 coding DNA: TGTGCCAGCAGCTCAATGAACGACAGGGAACAGTTCATGAACACTGAAGCTTTCTTT. This chain uses TRBV5-4 with TRBJ1-1; 7 positions match TRBD1. The CDR3 loop spans 19 amino acids. Germline V gene sequence: CDR1 SGHNT, CDR2 YYREEE (reference sequence). With 3 bases clipped from V and 0 bases from J, the junction kept 17 bases outside the gene matches.

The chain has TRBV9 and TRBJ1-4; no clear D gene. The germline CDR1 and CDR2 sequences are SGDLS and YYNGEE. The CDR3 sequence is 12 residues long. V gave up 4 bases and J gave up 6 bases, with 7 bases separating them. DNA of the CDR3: TGTGCCAGCAGCTTTACAGATGAAAAACTGTTTTTT. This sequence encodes CASSFTDEKLFF.

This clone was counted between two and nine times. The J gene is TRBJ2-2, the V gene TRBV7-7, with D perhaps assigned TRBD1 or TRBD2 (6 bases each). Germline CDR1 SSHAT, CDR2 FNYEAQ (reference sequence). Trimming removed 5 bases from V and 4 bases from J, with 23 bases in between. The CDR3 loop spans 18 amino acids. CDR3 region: CASSPLKGGRGVTGELFF. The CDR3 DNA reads TGTGCCAGCAGCCCTTTGAAGGGGGGCCGGGGTGTCACCGGGGAGCTGTTTTTT.

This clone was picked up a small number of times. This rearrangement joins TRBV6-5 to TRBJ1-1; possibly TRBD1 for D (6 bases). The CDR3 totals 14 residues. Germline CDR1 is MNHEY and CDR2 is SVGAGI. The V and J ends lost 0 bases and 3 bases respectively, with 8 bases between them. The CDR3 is CASSYSGADTEAFF. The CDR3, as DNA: TGTGCCAGCAGTTACTCGGGGGCGGACACTGAAGCTTTCTTT.

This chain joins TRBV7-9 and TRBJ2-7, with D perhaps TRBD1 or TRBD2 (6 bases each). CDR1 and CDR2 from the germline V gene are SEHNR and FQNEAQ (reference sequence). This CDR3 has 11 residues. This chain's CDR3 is CAYRGPTKGYF. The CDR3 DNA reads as TGTGCATATCGGGGGCCTACGAAGGGGTACTTC.

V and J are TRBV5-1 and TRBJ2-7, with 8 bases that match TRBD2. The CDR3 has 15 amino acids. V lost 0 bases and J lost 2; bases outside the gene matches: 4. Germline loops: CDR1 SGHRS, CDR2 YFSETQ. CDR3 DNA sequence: TGCGCCAGCAGCTTGGCACTAGCGGCCACCTACGAGCAGTACTTC. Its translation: CASSLALAATYEQYF. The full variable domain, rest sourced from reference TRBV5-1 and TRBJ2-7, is KAGVTQTPRYLIKTRGQQVTLSCSPISGHRSVSWYQQTPGQGLQFLFEYFSETQRNKGNFPGRFSGRQFSNSRSEMNVSTLELGDSALYLCASSLALAATYEQYFGPGTRLTVT.

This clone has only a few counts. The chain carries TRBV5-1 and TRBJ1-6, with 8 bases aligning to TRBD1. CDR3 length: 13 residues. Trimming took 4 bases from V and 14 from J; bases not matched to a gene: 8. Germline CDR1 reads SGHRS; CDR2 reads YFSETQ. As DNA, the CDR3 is TGCGCCAGCAGCGCCGACAGGGGTAGAGCCCTCCACTTT. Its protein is CASSADRGRALHF.

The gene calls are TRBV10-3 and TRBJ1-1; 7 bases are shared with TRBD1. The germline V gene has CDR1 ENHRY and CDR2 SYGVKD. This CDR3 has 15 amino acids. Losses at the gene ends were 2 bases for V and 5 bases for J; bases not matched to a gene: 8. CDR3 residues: CAISEGSTGKTEAFF. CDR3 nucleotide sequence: TGTGCCATCAGTGAGGGTTCGACAGGGAAAACTGAAGCTTTCTTT.

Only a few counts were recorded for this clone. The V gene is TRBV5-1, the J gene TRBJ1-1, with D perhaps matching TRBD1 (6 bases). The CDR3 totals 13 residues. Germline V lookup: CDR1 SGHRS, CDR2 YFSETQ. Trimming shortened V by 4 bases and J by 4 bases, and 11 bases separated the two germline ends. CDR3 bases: TGCGCCAGCAGCACAGGGTTGGGCACTGAAGCTTTCTTT. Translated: CASSTGLGTEAFF.

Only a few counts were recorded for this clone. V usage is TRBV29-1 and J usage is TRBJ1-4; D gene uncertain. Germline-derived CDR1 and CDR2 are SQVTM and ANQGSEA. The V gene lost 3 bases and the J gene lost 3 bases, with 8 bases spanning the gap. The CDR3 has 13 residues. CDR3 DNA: TGCAGCGTTGACGAGGGTCCTAATGAAAAACTGTTTTTT. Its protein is CSVDEGPNEKLFF. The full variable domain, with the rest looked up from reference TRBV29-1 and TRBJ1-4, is SAVISQKPSRDICQRGTSLTIQCQVDSQVTMMFWYRQQPGQSLTLIATANQGSEATYESGFVIDKFPISRPNLTFSTLTVSNMSPEDSSIYLCSVDEGPNEKLFFGSGTQLSVL.

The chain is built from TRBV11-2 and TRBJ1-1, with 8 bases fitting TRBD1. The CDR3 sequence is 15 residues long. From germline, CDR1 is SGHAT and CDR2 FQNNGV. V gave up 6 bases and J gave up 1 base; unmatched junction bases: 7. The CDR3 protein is CASRRPGTGNTEAFF. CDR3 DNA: TGTGCCAGCAGACGACCCGGGACAGGGAACACTGAAGCTTTCTTT.

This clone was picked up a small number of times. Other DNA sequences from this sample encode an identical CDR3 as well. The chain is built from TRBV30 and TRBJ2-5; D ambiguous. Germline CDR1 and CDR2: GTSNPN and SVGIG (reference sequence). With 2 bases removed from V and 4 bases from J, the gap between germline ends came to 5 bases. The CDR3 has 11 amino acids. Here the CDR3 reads CAWSPGETQYF. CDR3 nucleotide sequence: TGTGCCTGGAGTCCCGGAGAGACCCAGTACTTC.

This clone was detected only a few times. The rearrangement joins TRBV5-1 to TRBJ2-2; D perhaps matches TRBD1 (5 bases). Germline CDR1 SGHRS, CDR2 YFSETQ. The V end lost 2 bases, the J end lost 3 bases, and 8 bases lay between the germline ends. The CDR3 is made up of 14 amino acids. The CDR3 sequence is CASSFRQYTGELFF. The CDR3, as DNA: TGCGCCAGCAGCTTTCGACAGTACACCGGGGAGCTGTTTTTT.